The rows below give T cell receptor beta chains drawn from one sample of a study of blood T cell repertoires in COVID-19. The method was immunoSEQ multiplex PCR; TCRdb's version includes in-frame clones alone and lacks a portion of them. The data show just under 65,000 clones, 80% to 90% seen once. The sample consisted of peripheral blood. The receptor set was obtained from a man between 35 and 55 years old with acute or convalescent COVID-19. CDR3s include the opening cysteine and the closing phenylalanine or tryptophan. Fields, in order: D gene, clone size, J gene, V gene, CDR3 DNA, CDR3 protein. D genes are given only for firm matches. Only part of the rows carry a size: once, few, many, or a class if the clone is expanded.

TRBD2,.,TRBJ2-1,TRBV5-1,TGCGCCAGCAGCTCCGCCATTAGCGGGTCCATCTCCTACAATGAGCAGTTCTTC,CASSSAISGSISYNEQFF
.,.,TRBJ2-2,TRBV28,TGTGCCAGCAGTTTTGTGCGTTTCAGGGCCGGGGAGCTGTTTTTT,CASSFVRFRAGELFF
TRBD2,few,TRBJ2-7,TRBV5-1,TGCGCCAGCAGCTCCCCGGGAGGGGTGATGACCTACGAGCAGTACTTC,CASSSPGGVMTYEQYF
.,.,TRBJ1-6,TRBV12-1,TGTGCCAGCAGCTTTGTTTTGCCGGGGAATTCACCCCTCCACTTT,CASSFVLPGNSPLHF
TRBD1,.,TRBJ2-7,TRBV4-1,TGCGCCAGCAGCCAAGTAAATGGGGCAGGGGGTCTCTACGAGCAGTACTTC,CASSQVNGAGGLYEQYF
TRBD1,.,TRBJ2-7,TRBV5-1,TGCGCCAGCAGCTTGGGCGGACAGGGGTCGGGCGAGCAGTACTTC,CASSLGGQGSGEQYF
.,.,TRBJ2-7,TRBV19,TGTGCCAGTAGTACGGGACTCGAATACGAGCAGTACTTC,CASSTGLEYEQYF
.,.,TRBJ1-1,TRBV3-1/TRBV3-2,TGTGCCAGCAGCCACCCACAGGGCCGCGGGGCTTTCTTT,CASSHPQGRGAFF
TRBD2,once,TRBJ2-5,TRBV7-3,TGTGCCAGCAGCTTATATCCTAGCGGGGCGGGAGAGACCCAGTACTTC,CASSLYPSGAGETQYF
TRBD1,.,TRBJ2-6,TRBV18,TGTGCCAGCTCACCGGGACAGGGAACGTTCGGGGCCAACGTCCTGACTTTC,CASSPGQGTFGANVLTF
.,.,TRBJ2-5,TRBV6-4,TGTGCCAGCAGTCCAATTCACGATGCAGGGCTTCAAGAGACCCAGTACTTC,CASSPIHDAGLQETQYF
.,.,TRBJ2-1,TRBV18,TGTGCCAGCTCACCGCTTCCAGGGAAGGGGGACAATGAGCAGTTCTTC,CASSPLPGKGDNEQFF
TRBD2,.,TRBJ2-1,TRBV10-2,TGCGCCAGCAGTGAATACCCGACTAGCGGGGGTCATGAGCAGTTCTTC,CASSEYPTSGGHEQFF
TRBD1,.,TRBJ1-1,TRBV5-1,TGCGCCAGCCGTACCTTACAGGGGGCGTCCACTGAAGCTTTCTTT,CASRTLQGASTEAFF
TRBD2,.,TRBJ2-1,TRBV4-2,TGTGCCAGCAGTGCCCTAGCGGGGGTTGGGAATGAGCAGTTCTTC,CASSALAGVGNEQFF